Reported below is one T cell receptor (beta chain). The junction had 8 bases not matched to a gene; V was cut back by 5 bases and J by 3 bases. The CDR3 has 15 amino acids. The germline gives CDR1 LNHDA, CDR2 SQIVND (reference sequence). This entry is derived from a study of technical replicates of blood from a handful of donors. Method: immunoSEQ multiplex PCR; TCRdb's copy keeps in-frame clones and lacks some. The sample lists around 70,000 clones; roughly 94% were seen once. V usage is TRBV19 and J usage is TRBJ2-7, with TRBD1 matching over 9 bases. Sequenced material: T cells isolated from PBMCs. The TCR sequence derives from a human donor in good health. CDR3 region: CASSSTDRGVYEQYF. CDR3 bases: TGTGCCAGTAGTTCAACCGACAGGGGGGTCTACGAGCAGTACTTC.